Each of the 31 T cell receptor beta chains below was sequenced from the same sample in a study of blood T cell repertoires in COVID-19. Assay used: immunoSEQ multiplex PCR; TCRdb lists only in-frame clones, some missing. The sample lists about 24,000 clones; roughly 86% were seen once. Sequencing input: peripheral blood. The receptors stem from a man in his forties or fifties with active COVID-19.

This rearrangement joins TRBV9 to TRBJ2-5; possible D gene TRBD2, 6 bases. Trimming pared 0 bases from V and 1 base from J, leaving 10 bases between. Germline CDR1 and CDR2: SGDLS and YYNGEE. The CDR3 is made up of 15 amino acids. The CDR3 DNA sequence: TGTGCCAGCAGCGTAGACGGGAGAGCCCAAGAGACCCAGTACTTC. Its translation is CASSVDGRAQETQYF.

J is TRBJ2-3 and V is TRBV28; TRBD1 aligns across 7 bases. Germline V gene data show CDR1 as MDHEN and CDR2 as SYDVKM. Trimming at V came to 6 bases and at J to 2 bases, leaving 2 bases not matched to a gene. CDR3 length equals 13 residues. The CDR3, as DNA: TGTGCCAGCAGGGGGACAGCCACAGATACGCAGTATTTT. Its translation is CASRGTATDTQYF.

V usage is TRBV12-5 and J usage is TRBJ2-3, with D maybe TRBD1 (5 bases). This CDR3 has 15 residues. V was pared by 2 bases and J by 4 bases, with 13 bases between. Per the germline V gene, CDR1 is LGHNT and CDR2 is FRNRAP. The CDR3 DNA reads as TGTGCTAGTGGTTTGTCTAAGGGGTTCGCAGATACGCAGTATTTT. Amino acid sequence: CASGLSKGFADTQYF. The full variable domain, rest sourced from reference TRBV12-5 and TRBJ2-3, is DARVTQTPRHKVTEMGQEVTMRCQPILGHNTVFWYRQTMMQGLELLAYFRNRAPLDDSGMPKDRFSAEMPDATLATLKIQPSEPRDSAVYFCASGLSKGFADTQYFGPGTRLTVL.

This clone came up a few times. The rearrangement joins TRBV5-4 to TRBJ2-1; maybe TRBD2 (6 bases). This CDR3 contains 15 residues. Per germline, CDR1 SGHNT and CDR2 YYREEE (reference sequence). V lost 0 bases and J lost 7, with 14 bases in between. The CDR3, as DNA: TGTGCCAGCAGCTTGGGGGTCGGGAGTTGGAATGAGCAGTTCTTC. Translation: CASSLGVGSWNEQFF.

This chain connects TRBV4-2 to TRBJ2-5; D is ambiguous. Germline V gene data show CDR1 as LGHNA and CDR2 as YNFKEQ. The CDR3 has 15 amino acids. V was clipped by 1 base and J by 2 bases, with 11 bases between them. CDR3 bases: TGTGCCAGCAGCCAAGGTGTAGCCCCTCAAGAGACCCAGTACTTC. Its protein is CASSQGVAPQETQYF.

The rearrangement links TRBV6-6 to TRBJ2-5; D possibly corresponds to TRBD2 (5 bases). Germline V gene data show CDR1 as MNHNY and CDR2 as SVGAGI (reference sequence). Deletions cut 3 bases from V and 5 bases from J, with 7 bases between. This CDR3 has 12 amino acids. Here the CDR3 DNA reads TGTGCCAGCAGTTATAGAGGGGAGACCCAGTACTTC. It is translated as CASSYRGETQYF.

CDR3 bases: TGTGCCAGCAGCTCTACGATAGGGACAGGGAATTACTATGGCTACACCTTC. Amino acids: CASSSTIGTGNYYGYTF. The V gene is TRBV5-6, the J gene TRBJ1-2; 9 positions match TRBD1. V lost 3 bases and J lost 3; bases outside the gene matches: 12. CDR1 and CDR2 (germline): SGHDT, YYEEEE. CDR3 size: 17 residues.

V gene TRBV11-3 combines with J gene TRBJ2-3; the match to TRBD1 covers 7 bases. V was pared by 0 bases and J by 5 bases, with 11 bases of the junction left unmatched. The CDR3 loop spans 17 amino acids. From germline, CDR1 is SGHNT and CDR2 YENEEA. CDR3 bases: TGTGCCAGCAGCTTAGATATACTCTCGACAGGGAGAGATACGCAGTATTTT. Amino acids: CASSLDILSTGRDTQYF.

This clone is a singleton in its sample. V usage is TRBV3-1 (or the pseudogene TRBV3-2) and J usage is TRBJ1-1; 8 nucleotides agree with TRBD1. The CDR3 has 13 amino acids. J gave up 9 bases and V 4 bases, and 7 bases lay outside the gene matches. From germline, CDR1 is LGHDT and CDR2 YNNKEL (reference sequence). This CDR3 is CASSPQGGRKAFF. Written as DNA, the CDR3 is TGTGCCAGCAGCCCACAGGGGGGGCGGAAAGCTTTCTTT.

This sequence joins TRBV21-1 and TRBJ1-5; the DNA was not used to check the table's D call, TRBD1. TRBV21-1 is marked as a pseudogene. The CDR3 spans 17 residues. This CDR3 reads CASSKAPGGCGNQPQHF. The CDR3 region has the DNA TGTGCCAGCAGCAAAGCACCAGGGGGTTGTGGCAATCAGCCCCAGCATTTT.

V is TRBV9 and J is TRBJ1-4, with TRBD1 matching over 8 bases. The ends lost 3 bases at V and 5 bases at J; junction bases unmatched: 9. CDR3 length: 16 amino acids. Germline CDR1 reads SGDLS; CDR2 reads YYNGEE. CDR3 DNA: TGTGCCAGCAGCGGAGGGACCGGACAGGGAAATGAAAAACTGTTTTTT. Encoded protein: CASSGGTGQGNEKLFF.

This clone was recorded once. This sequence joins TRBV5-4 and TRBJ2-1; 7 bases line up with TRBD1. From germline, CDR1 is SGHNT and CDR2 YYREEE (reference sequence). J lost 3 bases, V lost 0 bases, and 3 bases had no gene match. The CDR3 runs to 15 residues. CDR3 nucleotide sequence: TGTGCCAGCAGCTTGGAGGGGACAGACTACAATGAGCAGTTCTTC. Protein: CASSLEGTDYNEQFF.

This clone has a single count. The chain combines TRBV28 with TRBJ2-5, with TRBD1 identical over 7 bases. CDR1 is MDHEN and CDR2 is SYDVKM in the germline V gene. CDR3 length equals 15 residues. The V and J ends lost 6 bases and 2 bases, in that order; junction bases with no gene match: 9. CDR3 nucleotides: TGTGCCAGCAGAAAGACAGGGAACAGACAAGAGACCCAGTACTTC. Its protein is CASRKTGNRQETQYF.

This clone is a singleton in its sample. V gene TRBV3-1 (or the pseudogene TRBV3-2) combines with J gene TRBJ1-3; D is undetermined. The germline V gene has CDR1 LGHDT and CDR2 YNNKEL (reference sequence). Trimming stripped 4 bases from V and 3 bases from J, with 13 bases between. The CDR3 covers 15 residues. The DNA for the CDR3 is TGTGCCAGCAGCCGTTCCCCGACGGGTGGAAACACCATATATTTT. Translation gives CASSRSPTGGNTIYF.

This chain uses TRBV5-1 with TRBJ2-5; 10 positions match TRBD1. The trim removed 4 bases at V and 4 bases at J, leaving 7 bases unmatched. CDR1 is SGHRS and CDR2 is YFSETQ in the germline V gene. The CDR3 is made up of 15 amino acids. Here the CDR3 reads CASSAGTGDGETQYF. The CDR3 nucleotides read TGCGCCAGCAGCGCCGGGACAGGGGACGGAGAGACCCAGTACTTC.

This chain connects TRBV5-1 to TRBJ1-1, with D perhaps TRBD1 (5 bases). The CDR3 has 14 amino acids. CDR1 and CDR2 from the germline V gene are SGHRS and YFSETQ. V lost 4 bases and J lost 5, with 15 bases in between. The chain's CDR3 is CASSPQLGGTEAFF. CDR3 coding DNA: TGCGCCAGCAGCCCTCAGCTGGGGGGAACTGAAGCTTTCTTT.

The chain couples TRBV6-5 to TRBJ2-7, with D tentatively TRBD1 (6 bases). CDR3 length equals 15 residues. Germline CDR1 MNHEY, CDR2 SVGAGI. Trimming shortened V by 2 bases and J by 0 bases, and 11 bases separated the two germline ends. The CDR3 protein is CASSYGGSSSYEQYF. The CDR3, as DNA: TGTGCCAGCAGTTACGGGGGCAGCAGCTCCTACGAGCAGTACTTC.

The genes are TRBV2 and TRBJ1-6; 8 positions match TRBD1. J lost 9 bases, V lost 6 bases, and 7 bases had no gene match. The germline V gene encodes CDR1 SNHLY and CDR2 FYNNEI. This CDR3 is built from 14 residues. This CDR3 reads CASRPTGEGSPLHF. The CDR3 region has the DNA TGTGCCAGCAGGCCGACAGGGGAAGGTTCACCCCTCCACTTT. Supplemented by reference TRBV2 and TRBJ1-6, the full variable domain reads EPEVTQTPSHQVTQMGQEVILRCVPISNHLYFYWYRQILGQKVEFLVSFYNNEISEKSEIFDDQFSVERPDGSNFTLKIRSTKLEDSAMYFCASRPTGEGSPLHFGNGTRLTVT.

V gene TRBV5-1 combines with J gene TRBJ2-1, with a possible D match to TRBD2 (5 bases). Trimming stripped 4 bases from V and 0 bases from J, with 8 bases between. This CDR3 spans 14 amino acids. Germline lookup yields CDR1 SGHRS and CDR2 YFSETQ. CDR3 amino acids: CASSKTSSYNEQFF. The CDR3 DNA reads TGCGCCAGCAGCAAAACTAGCTCCTACAATGAGCAGTTCTTC.

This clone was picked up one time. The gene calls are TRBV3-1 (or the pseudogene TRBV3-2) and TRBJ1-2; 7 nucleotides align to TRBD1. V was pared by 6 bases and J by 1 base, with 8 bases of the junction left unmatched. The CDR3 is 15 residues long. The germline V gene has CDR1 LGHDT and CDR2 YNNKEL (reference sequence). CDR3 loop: CASRLAGGLNYGYTF. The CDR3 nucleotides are TGTGCCAGCAGATTAGCAGGGGGTCTTAACTATGGCTACACCTTC.

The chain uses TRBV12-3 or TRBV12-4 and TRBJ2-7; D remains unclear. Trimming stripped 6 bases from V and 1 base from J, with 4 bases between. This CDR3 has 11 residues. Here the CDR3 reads CASRESYEQYF. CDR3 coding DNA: TGTGCCAGCAGGGAGTCCTACGAGCAGTACTTC.

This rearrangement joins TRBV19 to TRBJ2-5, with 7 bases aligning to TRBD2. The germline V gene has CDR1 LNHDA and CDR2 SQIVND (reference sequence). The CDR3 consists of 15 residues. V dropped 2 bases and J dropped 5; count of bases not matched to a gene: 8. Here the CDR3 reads CASSIRAFGGETQYF. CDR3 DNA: TGTGCCAGTAGTATAAGGGCATTCGGGGGGGAGACCCAGTACTTC.

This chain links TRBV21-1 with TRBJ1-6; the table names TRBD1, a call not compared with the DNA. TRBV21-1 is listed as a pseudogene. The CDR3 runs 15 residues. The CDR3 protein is CASSGQAGYNSPLHF. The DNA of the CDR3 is TGTGCCAGCAGCGGACAGGCTGGTTATAATTCACCCCTCCACTTT.

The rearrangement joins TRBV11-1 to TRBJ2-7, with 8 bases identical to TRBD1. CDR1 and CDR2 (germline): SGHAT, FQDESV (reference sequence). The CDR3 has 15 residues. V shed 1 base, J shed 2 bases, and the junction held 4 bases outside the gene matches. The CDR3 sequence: CASSLDGQGTYEQYF. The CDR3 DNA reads TGTGCCAGCAGCTTAGATGGACAGGGAACCTACGAGCAGTACTTC.

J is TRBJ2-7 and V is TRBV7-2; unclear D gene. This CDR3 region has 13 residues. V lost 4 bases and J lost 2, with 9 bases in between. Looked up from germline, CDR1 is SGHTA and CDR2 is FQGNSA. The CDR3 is CASSSSTTYEQYF. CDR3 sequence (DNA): TGTGCCAGCAGCTCGAGTACTACCTACGAGCAGTACTTC.

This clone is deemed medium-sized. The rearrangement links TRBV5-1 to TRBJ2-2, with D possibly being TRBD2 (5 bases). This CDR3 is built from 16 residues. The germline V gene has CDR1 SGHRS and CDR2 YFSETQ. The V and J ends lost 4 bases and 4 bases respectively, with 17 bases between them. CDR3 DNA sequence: TGCGCCAGCAGCCCCGACCCCCGGGGAGTCACCGGGGAGCTGTTTTTT. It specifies CASSPDPRGVTGELFF.

DNA for the CDR3: TGCGCCAGCAGGTTCGGGACAGATAATGAAAAACTGTTTTTT. Its translation: CASRFGTDNEKLFF. The chain has TRBV5-1 and TRBJ1-4; 7 bases map to TRBD1. Germline trimming cut 5 bases from V and 4 bases from J; bases unmatched to any gene: 5. Germline assignment: CDR1 SGHRS and CDR2 YFSETQ. This CDR3 is 14 amino acids long.

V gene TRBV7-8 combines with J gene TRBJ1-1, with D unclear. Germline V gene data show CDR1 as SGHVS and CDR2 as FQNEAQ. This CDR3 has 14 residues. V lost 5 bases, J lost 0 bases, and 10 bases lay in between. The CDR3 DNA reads TGTGCCAGCAGCACCAGTGTTATGAACACTGAAGCTTTCTTT. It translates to CASSTSVMNTEAFF. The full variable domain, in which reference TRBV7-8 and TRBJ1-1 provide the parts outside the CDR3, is GAGVSQSPRYKVAKRGQDVALRCDPISGHVSLFWYQQALGQGPEFLTYFQNEAQLDKSGLPSDRFFAERPEGSVSTLKIQRTQQEDSAVYLCASSTSVMNTEAFFGQGTRLTVV.

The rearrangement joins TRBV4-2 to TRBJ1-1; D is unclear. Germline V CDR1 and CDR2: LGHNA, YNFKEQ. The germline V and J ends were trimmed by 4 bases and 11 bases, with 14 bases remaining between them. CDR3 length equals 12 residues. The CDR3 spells CASSRDTNRAFF. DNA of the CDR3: TGTGCCAGCAGCCGAGACACCAATCGGGCTTTCTTT.

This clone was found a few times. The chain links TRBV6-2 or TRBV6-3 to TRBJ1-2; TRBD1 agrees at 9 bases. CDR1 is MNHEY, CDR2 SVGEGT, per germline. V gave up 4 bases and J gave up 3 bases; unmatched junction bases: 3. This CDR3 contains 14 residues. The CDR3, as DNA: TGTGCCAGCAGTTGGACAGGGGTCTACTATGGCTACACCTTC. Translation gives CASSWTGVYYGYTF.

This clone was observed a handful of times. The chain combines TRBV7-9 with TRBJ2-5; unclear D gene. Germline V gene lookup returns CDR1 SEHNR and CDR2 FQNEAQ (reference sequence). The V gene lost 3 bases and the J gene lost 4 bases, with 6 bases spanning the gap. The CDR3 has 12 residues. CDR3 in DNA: TGTGCCAGCAGCTTTGAGAGAGAGACCCAGTACTTC. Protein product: CASSFERETQYF.